These 24 T cell receptor beta chains share one sample of origin, sequenced in a study of T cell responses to AZD1222 COVID-19 vaccine. Assay: immunoSEQ multiplex PCR; the TCRdb copy retains only in-frame clones and omits some. The table records 95,000 to 150,000 clones, about 90% of them present only once. The sequencing here drew on peripheral blood, taken 28 days after the second AZD1222 dose. Receptor source: an adult who received the AZD1222 COVID-19 vaccine.

The chain carries TRBV7-8 and TRBJ2-7, with 12 bases that match TRBD2. Germline lookup yields CDR1 SGHVS and CDR2 FQNEAQ. This CDR3 spans 14 amino acids. Unmatched junction bases numbered 3, after V lost 5 bases and J lost 4 bases. The CDR3 nucleotides are TGTGCCAGCAGCGTCGGACTAGCGGGATACGAGCAGTACTTC. Its translation is CASSVGLAGYEQYF. Full variable domain (missing parts from reference TRBV7-8 and TRBJ2-7): GAGVSQSPRYKVAKRGQDVALRCDPISGHVSLFWYQQALGQGPEFLTYFQNEAQLDKSGLPSDRFFAERPEGSVSTLKIQRTQQEDSAVYLCASSVGLAGYEQYFGPGTRLTVT.

The chain employs TRBV2 and TRBJ2-2; possibly TRBD2 for D (5 bases). The CDR3 is made up of 16 amino acids. V lost 3 bases to trimming and J lost 5 bases, with 16 bases between them. CDR1 SNHLY and CDR2 FYNNEI come from the germline V gene. The CDR3 nucleotides read TGTGCCAGCAGTGAGAACACCCTCCGAGGGACCGGGGAGCTGTTTTTT. This translates into CASSENTLRGTGELFF.

The rearrangement joins TRBV6-1 to TRBJ1-6; TRBD1 matches at 11 bases. Germline V gives CDR1 MNHNS, CDR2 SASEGT. V shed 4 bases, J shed 7 bases, and the junction held 9 bases outside the gene matches. The CDR3 consists of 17 residues. The CDR3 DNA reads as TGTGCCAGCAGTGGTCGGACAGGGGGCGCAGAAAATTCACCCCTCCACTTT. It specifies CASSGRTGGAENSPLHF.

This chain connects TRBV6-4 to TRBJ1-5; 8 bases are a match to TRBD1. The CDR3 spans 15 residues. V lost 0 bases and J lost 2; bases outside the gene matches: 0. The V gene's germline CDR1 is MRHNA and CDR2 SNTAGT. Here the CDR3 reads CASSDSTGGNQPQHF. The CDR3 bases are TGTGCCAGCAGTGACTCGACAGGGGGCAATCAGCCCCAGCATTTT.

V is TRBV11-2 and J is TRBJ2-2; D may be TRBD1 or TRBD2 (6 bases each). There are 14 residues in the CDR3. Trimming took off 2 bases at V and 4 bases at J, with 8 bases between the two ends. Germline lookup yields CDR1 SGHAT and CDR2 FQNNGV. CDR3 region: CASSLRGATGELFF. DNA for the CDR3: TGTGCCAGCAGCTTAAGGGGGGCCACCGGGGAGCTGTTTTTT.

The genes are TRBV28 and TRBJ2-5, with D possibly being TRBD2 (6 bases). CDR1 is MDHEN and CDR2 is SYDVKM in the germline V gene. Trimming removed 3 bases from V and 5 bases from J, with 10 bases in between. This CDR3 spans 13 amino acids. The DNA for the CDR3 is TGTGCCAGCAGTTTCCCGGGAGATGAGACCCAGTACTTC. This sequence encodes CASSFPGDETQYF.

V usage is TRBV7-2 and J usage is TRBJ1-2, with 9 nucleotides matching TRBD1. From germline, CDR1 is SGHTA and CDR2 FQGNSA. This CDR3 is built from 15 residues. The V and J ends lost 5 bases and 8 bases, in that order; junction bases with no gene match: 12. The DNA of the CDR3 is TGTGCCAGCAGCCAAAGGACAGGGGCGGGTTTCGGCTACACCTTC. Protein sequence: CASSQRTGAGFGYTF.

This chain connects TRBV5-1 to TRBJ1-3; 8 nucleotides match TRBD1. V shed 4 bases, J shed 0 bases, and the junction held 6 bases outside the gene matches. The germline V gene has CDR1 SGHRS and CDR2 YFSETQ. The CDR3 is 16 residues long. The chain's CDR3 is CASSPGGSSSGNTIYF. CDR3 DNA sequence: TGCGCCAGCAGCCCAGGGGGCAGTAGCTCTGGAAACACCATATATTTT.

The chain couples TRBV29-1 to TRBJ1-2; D may be TRBD1 (5 bases). The CDR3 extends over 14 amino acids. The V end was cut by 7 bases, the J end by 2 bases, with 17 bases between. In germline, CDR1 is SQVTM, CDR2 ANQGSEA. CDR3 sequence (DNA): TGCAGCGCAGGTGATATTCAGGGAAACTATGGCTACACCTTC. It yields the protein CSAGDIQGNYGYTF.

The V gene is TRBV21-1, the J gene TRBJ2-1; the table's D call of TRBD1 was not tested on the DNA. TRBV21-1 is tagged as a pseudogene. CDR3 length: 15 residues. The CDR3: CASSNRDRKDNEQFF. CDR3 sequence (DNA): TGTGCCAGCAGCAACCGGGACAGGAAGGACAATGAGCAGTTCTTC.

The chain is built from TRBV27 and TRBJ1-4, with 7 bases identical to TRBD1. V was pared by 5 bases and J by 8 bases, with 8 bases of the junction left unmatched. Per the germline V gene, CDR1 is MNHEY and CDR2 is SMNVEV (reference sequence). The CDR3 is made up of 14 amino acids. DNA of the CDR3: TGTGCCAGCAGTCCGGACAGGAGTGGAGAAAAACTGTTTTTT. Protein: CASSPDRSGEKLFF.

The V call is TRBV7-9, the J call TRBJ2-7; a possible D gene is TRBD1 (5 bases). The CDR3 loop spans 15 amino acids. From germline, CDR1 is SEHNR and CDR2 FQNEAQ (reference sequence). Trimming removed 5 bases at V and 4 bases at J, with 18 bases between. The CDR3 loop reads CASSVRGRTPYEQYF. DNA of the CDR3: TGTGCCAGCAGCGTAAGGGGCAGGACCCCTTACGAGCAGTACTTC.

This chain joins TRBV5-8 and TRBJ1-2, with 9 nucleotides matching TRBD1. The CDR3 spans 14 residues. With 6 bases clipped from V and 7 bases from J, the junction kept 10 bases outside the gene matches. Germline V CDR1 and CDR2: SGHTS, YDEGEE. CDR3 sequence: CASISGTGTFGYTF. The CDR3 DNA reads as TGTGCCAGCATCTCCGGGACAGGGACCTTTGGCTACACCTTC. Looking up the rest from reference TRBV5-8 and TRBJ1-2 gives the full variable domain: EAGVTQSPTHLIKTRGQQATLRCSPISGHTSVYWYQQALGLGLQFLLWYDEGEERNRGNFPPRFSGRQFPNYSSELNVNALELEDSALYLCASISGTGTFGYTFGSGTRLTVV.

V and J are TRBV24-1 and TRBJ1-2; TRBD1 agrees at 10 bases. The CDR3 loop spans 15 amino acids. The germline V gene has CDR1 KGHDR and CDR2 SFDVKD. Trimming cost V 4 bases and J 8 bases; bases outside gene matches: 9. This CDR3 is CATSDRDRGLRGYTF. Written as DNA, the CDR3 is TGTGCCACCAGTGACCGGGACAGGGGTCTACGGGGCTACACCTTC.

This clone was observed a few times. The chain has TRBV12-3 or TRBV12-4 and TRBJ2-1, with a weak D call TRBD1 (6 bases). Trimming removed 5 bases at V and 9 bases at J, with 14 bases between. The CDR3 loop spans 13 amino acids. DNA of the CDR3: TGTGCCAGCAGTCTTAACAGGGACACTGAGCAGTTCTTC. Protein product: CASSLNRDTEQFF.

This clone was detected only a few times. The chain couples TRBV19 to TRBJ2-1; tentatively, D is TRBD2 (7 bases). Germline V CDR1 and CDR2: LNHDA, SQIVND (reference sequence). This CDR3 region has 13 residues. V lost 6 bases and J lost 14, with 20 bases in between. The CDR3, as DNA: TGTGCCAGTAGCTACAGTGGGGGGGGGCGCGAGTTCTTC. This translates into CASSYSGGGREFF.

The chain recombines TRBV5-1 with TRBJ2-1, with TRBD1 identical over 9 bases. The junction had 4 bases not matched to a gene; V was cut back by 4 bases and J by 2 bases. From germline, CDR1 is SGHRS and CDR2 YFSETQ. This CDR3 contains 15 residues. The CDR3 loop reads CASSPDRGPYNEQFF. CDR3 bases: TGCGCCAGCAGCCCGGACAGGGGCCCCTACAATGAGCAGTTCTTC.

The chain carries TRBV24-1 and TRBJ1-5, with 8 nucleotides matching TRBD1. V gave up 4 bases and J gave up 7 bases; unmatched junction bases: 8. Germline CDR1 and CDR2: KGHDR and SFDVKD. The CDR3 is made up of 15 amino acids. The CDR3 nucleotides read TGTGCCACCAGTGACCCCAGGGGGCAAGGCCAGCCCCAGCATTTT. Translation gives CATSDPRGQGQPQHF.

The rearrangement uses TRBV11-3 and TRBJ2-5; TRBD2 aligns across 7 bases. V dropped 2 bases and J dropped 5; count of bases not matched to a gene: 8. Germline CDR1 SGHNT, CDR2 YENEEA. The CDR3 loop spans 15 amino acids. This chain's CDR3 is CASSLSGGEVETQYF. The CDR3 DNA follows: TGTGCCAGCAGCTTATCGGGGGGAGAGGTGGAGACCCAGTACTTC.

This sequence joins TRBV7-9 and TRBJ2-5; TRBD1 is a possible D gene (5 bases). Per germline, CDR1 SEHNR and CDR2 FQNEAQ (reference sequence). This CDR3 spans 16 amino acids. Trimming took 0 bases from V and 0 from J, leaving 11 bases between them. The CDR3 here is CASSLARQGNQETQYF. CDR3 nucleotides: TGTGCCAGCAGCTTAGCGAGGCAGGGTAACCAAGAGACCCAGTACTTC.

This sequence joins TRBV7-8 and TRBJ2-5; 13 bases match TRBD2. There are 18 residues in the CDR3. Germline CDR1 SGHVS, CDR2 FQNEAQ. Germline trimming cut 5 bases from V and 4 bases from J; bases unmatched to any gene: 13. This chain's CDR3 is CASSQRLAGGSRAETQYF. CDR3 sequence (DNA): TGTGCCAGCAGCCAGAGACTAGCGGGAGGAAGTCGAGCAGAGACCCAGTACTTC.

The chain links TRBV15 to TRBJ1-2, with 8 bases identical to TRBD1. Per the germline V gene, CDR1 is LNHNV and CDR2 is YYDKDF (reference sequence). Trimming removed 4 bases from V and 5 bases from J; junction bases left unmatched: 6. This CDR3 has 14 residues. CDR3 loop: CATSNRDRIYGYTF. The CDR3 DNA reads as TGTGCCACCAGCAACCGGGACAGGATTTATGGCTACACCTTC.

V usage is TRBV21-1 and J usage is TRBJ1-1. TRBV21-1 has pseudogene status. CDR3 length: 24 amino acids. As DNA, the CDR3 is TGTGCCAGCAGCAAAGTCCGCCCGAGGGGTTCCGTAGGCTCCCGCCTTTCCCCGAACACTGAAGCTTTCTTT. It translates to CASSKVRPRGSVGSRLSPNTEAFF.

This clone was counted at least ten times. The V call is TRBV6-6, the J call TRBJ1-2; D is undetermined. The CDR3 consists of 12 residues. Germline CDR1 is MNHNY and CDR2 is SVGAGI (reference sequence). V gave up 8 bases and J gave up 6 bases, with 13 bases separating them. The CDR3 region is CASGSGKNGYTF. The CDR3 nucleotides read TGTGCCAGCGGTTCGGGCAAAAATGGCTACACCTTC.